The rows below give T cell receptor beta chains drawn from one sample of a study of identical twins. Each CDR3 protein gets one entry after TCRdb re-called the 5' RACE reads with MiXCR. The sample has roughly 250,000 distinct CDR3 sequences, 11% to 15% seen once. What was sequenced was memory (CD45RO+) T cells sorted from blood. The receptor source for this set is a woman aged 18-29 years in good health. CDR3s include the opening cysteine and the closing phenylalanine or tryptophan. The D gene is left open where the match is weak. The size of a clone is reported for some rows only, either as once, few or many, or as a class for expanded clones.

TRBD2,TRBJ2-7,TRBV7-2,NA,TGTGCCAGCAGTTTTACCGGGACTAGCGGAACATCCGAGCAGTACTTC,CASSFTGTSGTSEQYF
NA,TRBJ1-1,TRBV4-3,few,TGCGCCAGCAGCCACAACACGGGCGGCACTGAAGCTTTCTTT,CASSHNTGGTEAFF
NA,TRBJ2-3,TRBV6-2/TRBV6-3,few,TGTGCCAGCACCCGGACCGGCACAGATACGCAGTATTTT,CASTRTGTDTQYF
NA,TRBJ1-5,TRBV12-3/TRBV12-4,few,TGTGCCAGCAGTTTAGCCGGGTATCAGCCCCAGCATTTT,CASSLAGYQPQHF
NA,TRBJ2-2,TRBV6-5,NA,TGTGCCAGCAGTTACTTGACCGGGGAGCTGTTTTTT,CASSYLTGELFF
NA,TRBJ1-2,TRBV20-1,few,TGCAGTGCTAGAAACAGGGCCAGAGTGGATGGCTACACCTTC,CSARNRARVDGYTF
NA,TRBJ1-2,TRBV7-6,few,TGTGCCAGCAGCTTAGCACTTGGACAGTATGGCTACACCTTC,CASSLALGQYGYTF
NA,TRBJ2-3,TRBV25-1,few,TGTGCCAGCAGTGACCCAAAGGGGGGGACCGGGGGAGATACGCAGTATTTT,CASSDPKGGTGGDTQYF
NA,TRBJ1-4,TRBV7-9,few,TGTGCCAGCAGCTTCGGCTCTAATGAAAAACTGTTTTTT,CASSFGSNEKLFF
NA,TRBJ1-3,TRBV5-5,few,TGTGCCAGCAGCCTACAGCGAATAGGAAACACCATATATTTT,CASSLQRIGNTIYF
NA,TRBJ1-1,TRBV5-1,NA,TGCGCCAGCAGCTTTAATTCAAACAGGAGAGGGTCTGAAGCTTTCTTT,CASSFNSNRRGSEAFF
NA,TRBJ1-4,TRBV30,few,TGTGCCTGGAGCCTCGGGGCTTATGAAAAACTGTTTTTT,CAWSLGAYEKLFF
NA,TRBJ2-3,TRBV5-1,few,TGCGCCAGCAGCTCGGCCCCGACAGGGGAGGGGGGAACGCAGTATTTT,CASSSAPTGEGGTQYF
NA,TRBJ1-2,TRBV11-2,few,TGTGCCAGCAGCTTAGTACGACAGCTCTATGGCTACACCTTC,CASSLVRQLYGYTF
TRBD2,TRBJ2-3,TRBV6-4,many,TGTGCCAGCACCCCAGCGGGGGGCCAAGGGACGCAGTATTTT,CASTPAGGQGTQYF
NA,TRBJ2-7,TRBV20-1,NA,TGCAGTGTAGCTAGCAACTACGAGCAGTACTTC,CSVASNYEQYF
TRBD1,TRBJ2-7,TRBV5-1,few,TGCGCCAGCAGCCCTGAAGGACAGGGGTGGAACGAGCAGTACTTC,CASSPEGQGWNEQYF
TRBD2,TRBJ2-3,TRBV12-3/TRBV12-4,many,TGTGCCAGCAGTTTAAATAGCGGGGGGATCACAGATACGCAGTATTTT,CASSLNSGGITDTQYF
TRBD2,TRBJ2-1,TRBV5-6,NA,TGTGCCAGCAGCCCCGGGGGGGCCTGCTACAATGAGCAGTTCTTC,CASSPGGACYNEQFF
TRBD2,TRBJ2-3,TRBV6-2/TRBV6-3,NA,TGTGCCAGCAGGAGGACTAGAGTTCAAGATACGCAGTATTTT,CASRRTRVQDTQYF
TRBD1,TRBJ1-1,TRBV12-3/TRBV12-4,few,TGTGCCAGCACCCTCGGACAGGAGAACACTGAAGCTTTCTTT,CASTLGQENTEAFF
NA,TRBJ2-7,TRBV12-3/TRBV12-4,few,TGTGCCAGCAGAACTCTAAGTTCTTCCTACGAGCAGTACTTC,CASRTLSSSYEQYF
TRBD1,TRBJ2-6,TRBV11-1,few,TGTGCCAGCAGCTCAGGACAGGGAACCCCTGGGGCCAACGTCCTGACTTTC,CASSSGQGTPGANVLTF
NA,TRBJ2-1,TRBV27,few,TGTGCCAGCAGTTTACAAGGCGGGACTTACAATGAGCAGTTCTTC,CASSLQGGTYNEQFF
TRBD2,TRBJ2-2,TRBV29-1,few,TGCAGCGTTGGGCGTCAGGGCGCGGGGGCCGGGGAGCTGTTTTTT,CSVGRQGAGAGELFF
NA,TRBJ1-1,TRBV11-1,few,TGTGCCAGCAGCTTAGCCGACAACACTGAAGCTTTCTTT,CASSLADNTEAFF
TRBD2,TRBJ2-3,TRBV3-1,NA,TGTGCCAGCACCCAAGAAGCTCGTAGCGGGGGCACAGATACGCAGTATTTT,CASTQEARSGGTDTQYF
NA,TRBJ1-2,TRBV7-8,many,TGTGCCAGCAGTGCGGGACCTCAATGGGGCTACACCTTC,CASSAGPQWGYTF
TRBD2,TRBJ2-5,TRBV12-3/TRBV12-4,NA,TGTGCCAGCAGTTTATCCGGCGGGAGCAGAGGGACCCAGTACTTC,CASSLSGGSRGTQYF
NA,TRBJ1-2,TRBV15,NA,TGTGCCACCAGCAGGGCAGGGGTCGGCTACACCTTC,CATSRAGVGYTF